This T cell receptor (beta chain) was recovered during a study of blood T cell repertoires in COVID-19. On the study more broadly: The study drew acute and convalescent COVID-19 samples from the United States, Italy and Spain. Sources were T cells, B-cell-depleted T cells, or PBMCs; the material itself was cDNA or gDNA.

V shed 5 bases and J shed 4 bases, with 11 bases lying between them. Germline-derived CDR1 and CDR2 are SGHAT and FQDESV (reference sequence). CDR3 length equals 13 residues. Per the study methods: The authors estimated nucleated cell counts from reference gene primer amplification. TCRdb keeps only in-frame clones here, not all; method: immunoSEQ multiplex PCR. For V, J and clone size, that table is used; D and trimming come from the DNA. The repertoire holds 250,000 to 300,000 clones, with 85% to 90% as singletons. The sequence was obtained from a middle-aged woman with acute or convalescent COVID-19. The sample taken for sequencing was peripheral blood. The chain couples TRBV11-1 to TRBJ1-1; D unclear. The chain's CDR3 is CASSLQRGTEAFF. The CDR3 DNA sequence: TGTGCCAGCAGCCTGCAAAGAGGCACTGAAGCTTTCTTT.